This T cell receptor beta chain was sequenced during a study of blood T cell repertoires in COVID-19. For the study at large: Donors in the United States, Italy and Spain gave samples during acute or convalescent COVID-19. In each case, the material was cDNA or gDNA derived from T cells, B-cell-depleted T cells, or PBMCs.

The CDR3 is made up of 18 amino acids. V lost 6 bases and J lost 1; bases outside the gene matches: 19. CDR1 and CDR2 (germline): SGHDT, YYEEEE. In the original processing: Quantification of nucleated cells was approximated via reference gene primer amplification. The protocol was immunoSEQ multiplex PCR, while the TCRdb copy is restricted to in-frame clones and leaves out a portion. V, J and clone size were drawn from that table, and D and trimming were deduced from the DNA. This sample yields about 230,000 clones, of which around four fifths are seen a single time; about 27% belongs to the top ten. As to this clone: The sample has other DNA sequences that encode this CDR3 too.

The chain is built from TRBV5-6 and TRBJ2-7; TRBD1 agrees at 7 bases. The source of this sequence is a man aged 35 to 55 with acute or convalescent COVID-19. Material: peripheral blood. CDR3 nucleotide sequence: TGTGCCAGCAACCACAGGGGTGAGGGACAGCTATTTTCCTACGAGCAGTACTTC. It translates to CASNHRGEGQLFSYEQYF.